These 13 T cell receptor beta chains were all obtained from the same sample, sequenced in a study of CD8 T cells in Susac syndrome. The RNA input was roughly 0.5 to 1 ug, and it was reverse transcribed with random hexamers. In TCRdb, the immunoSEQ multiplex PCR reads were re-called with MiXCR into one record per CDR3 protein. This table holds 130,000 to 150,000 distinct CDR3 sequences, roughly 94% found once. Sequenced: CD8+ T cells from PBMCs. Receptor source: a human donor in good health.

CDR3: CASSFGRVGDYTF. DNA of the CDR3: TGTGCCAGCAGTTTCGGGAGGGTAGGTGACTACACCTTC. This chain joins TRBV12-3 or TRBV12-4 and TRBJ1-2, with D hard to call. The V gene lost 3 bases and the J gene lost 10 bases, with 15 bases spanning the gap. CDR3 length equals 13 residues.

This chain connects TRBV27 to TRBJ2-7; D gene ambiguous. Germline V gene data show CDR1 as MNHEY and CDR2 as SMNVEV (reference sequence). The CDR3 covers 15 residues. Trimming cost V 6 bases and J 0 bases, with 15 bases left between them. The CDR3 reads CASSLISDNSYEQYF. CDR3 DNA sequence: TGTGCCAGCAGCCTGATCTCAGACAACTCCTACGAGCAGTACTTC.

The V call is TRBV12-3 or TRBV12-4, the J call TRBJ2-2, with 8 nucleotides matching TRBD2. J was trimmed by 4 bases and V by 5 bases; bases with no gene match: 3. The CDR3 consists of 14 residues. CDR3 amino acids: CASSSGRRTGELFF. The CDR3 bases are TGTGCCAGCAGTAGCGGGAGACGCACCGGGGAGCTGTTTTTT.

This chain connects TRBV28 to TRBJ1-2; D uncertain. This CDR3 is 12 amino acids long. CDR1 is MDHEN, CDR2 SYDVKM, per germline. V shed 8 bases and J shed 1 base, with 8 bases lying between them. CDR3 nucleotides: TGTGCCAGCGGGCCAATTAACTATGGCTACACCTTC. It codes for CASGPINYGYTF.

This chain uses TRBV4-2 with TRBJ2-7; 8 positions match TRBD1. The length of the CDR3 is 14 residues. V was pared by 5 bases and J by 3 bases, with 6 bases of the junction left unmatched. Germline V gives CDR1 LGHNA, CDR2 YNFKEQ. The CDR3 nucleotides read TGTGCCAGCAGCTTTGGACAGGGTGACTACGAGCAGTACTTC. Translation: CASSFGQGDYEQYF.

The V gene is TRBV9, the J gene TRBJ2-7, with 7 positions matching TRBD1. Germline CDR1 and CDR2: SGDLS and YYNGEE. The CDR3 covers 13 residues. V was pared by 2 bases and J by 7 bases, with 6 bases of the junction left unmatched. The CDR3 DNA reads TGTGCCAGCAGCGTTATACAGGGGAGTGAGCAGTACTTC. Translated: CASSVIQGSEQYF.

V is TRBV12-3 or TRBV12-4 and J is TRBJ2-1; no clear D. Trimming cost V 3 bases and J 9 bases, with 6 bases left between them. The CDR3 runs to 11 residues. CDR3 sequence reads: CASSFGIEQFF. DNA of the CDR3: TGTGCCAGCAGTTTTGGTATTGAGCAGTTCTTC.

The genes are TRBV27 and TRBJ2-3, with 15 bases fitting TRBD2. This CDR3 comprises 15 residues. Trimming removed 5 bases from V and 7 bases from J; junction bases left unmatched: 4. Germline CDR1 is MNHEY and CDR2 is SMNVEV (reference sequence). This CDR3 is CASSPGTSGRNTQYF. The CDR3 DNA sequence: TGTGCCAGCAGTCCTGGGACTAGCGGGAGGAATACGCAGTATTTT.

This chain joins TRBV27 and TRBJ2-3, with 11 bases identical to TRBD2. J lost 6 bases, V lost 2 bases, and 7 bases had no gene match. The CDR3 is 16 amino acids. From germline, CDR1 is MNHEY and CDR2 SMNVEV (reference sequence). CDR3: CASSLGLAGGADTQYF. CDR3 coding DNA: TGTGCCAGCAGTTTAGGGCTAGCGGGGGGAGCGGATACGCAGTATTTT.

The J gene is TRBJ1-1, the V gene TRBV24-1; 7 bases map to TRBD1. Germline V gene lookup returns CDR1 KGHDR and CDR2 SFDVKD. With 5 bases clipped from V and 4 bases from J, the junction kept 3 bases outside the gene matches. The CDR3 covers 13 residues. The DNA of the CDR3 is TGTGCCACCAGTGGGGCAGGGGGCACTGAAGCTTTCTTT. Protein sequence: CATSGAGGTEAFF.

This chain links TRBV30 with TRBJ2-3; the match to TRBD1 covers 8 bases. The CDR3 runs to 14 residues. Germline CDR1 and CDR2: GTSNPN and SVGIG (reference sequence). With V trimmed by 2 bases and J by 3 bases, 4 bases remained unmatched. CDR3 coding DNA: TGTGCCTGGAGTAGCACAGGGGGAACAGATACGCAGTATTTT. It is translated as CAWSSTGGTDTQYF.

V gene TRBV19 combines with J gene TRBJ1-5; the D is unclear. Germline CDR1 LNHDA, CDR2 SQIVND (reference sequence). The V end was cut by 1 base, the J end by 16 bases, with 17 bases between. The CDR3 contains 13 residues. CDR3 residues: CASSIGSGPEAHF. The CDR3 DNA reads TGTGCCAGTAGTATAGGGTCCGGACCAGAGGCTCATTTT.

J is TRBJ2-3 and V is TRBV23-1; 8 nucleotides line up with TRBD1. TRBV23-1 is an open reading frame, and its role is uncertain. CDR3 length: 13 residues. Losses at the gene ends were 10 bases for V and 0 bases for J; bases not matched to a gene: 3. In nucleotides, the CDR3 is TGCGCCACCACAGGGGGGAGCACAGATACGCAGTATTTT. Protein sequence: CATTGGSTDTQYF.